Sequencing of this T cell receptor beta chain was carried out in a study of PD-1 blockade in classical Hodgkin lymphoma. Note on this clone: The antigen is not known.

Exposure to brentuximab vedotin varied, and each patient had relapsed following autologous stem cell transplantation. The CDR3 contains 18 residues. V was pared by 4 bases and J by 1 base, with 22 bases between. This table comes from immunoSEQ multiplex PCR, and its TCRdb copy is limited to in-frame clones, with some not included. This table holds about 100,000 clones, 65% to 85% found once. Study-wide points: Whoever responded completely had baseline diversity much like that seen in newly diagnosed patients. The causes of the repertoire differences, possibly disease activity or prior therapy, remain undefined.

The chain uses TRBV23-1 and TRBJ1-2, with D hard to call. TRBV23-1 is an ORF, with its function uncertain. The clonotype was recovered from a human donor with classical Hodgkin lymphoma. Here the sequenced sample was peripheral blood mononuclear cells (PBMCs), taken at baseline. The CDR3 DNA reads TGCGCCAGCAGTCTCCCACCGGACGACCTCCGTATTAACTATGGCTACACCTTC. It encodes CASSLPPDDLRINYGYTF.